This T cell receptor (beta chain) was recorded in a study of CD8 T cells in ankylosing spondylitis. Whole-study results and caveats: Clones linked with disease were CD8+ and fairly uncommon in the peripheral blood. Enrichment of disease-linked clones was reportedly significant in matched ankylosing spondylitis synovial fluid. Typical of ankylosing spondylitis blood, it appeared, was a TCR beta motif of seven to nine highly homologous variants.

Germline V CDR1 and CDR2: MNHNS, SASEGT. The CDR3 has 14 residues. With 6 bases removed from V and 0 bases from J, the gap between germline ends came to 12 bases. This clonotype was detected only a few times. What it binds is unknown. Quantitative 5'-RACE was performed with molecular barcodes, and it yielded the TCR beta libraries. TCRdb re-called the 5' RACE reads with MiXCR, one entry per CDR3 protein. The data hold 200,000 to 300,000 distinct CDR3 sequences, with roughly 25% observed a single time. The chain is built from TRBV6-1 and TRBJ2-7; TRBD1 or TRBD2 may be the D gene (5 bases each). The sequenced sample consisted of blood, either unsorted or a sorted T cell fraction (not recorded which). This clonotype originated in a male donor with ankylosing spondylitis or in good health (not recorded which). CDR3: CASRLRDGSYEQYF. The CDR3 DNA sequence: TGTGCCAGCAGGCTCCGGGACGGCTCCTACGAGCAGTACTTC.